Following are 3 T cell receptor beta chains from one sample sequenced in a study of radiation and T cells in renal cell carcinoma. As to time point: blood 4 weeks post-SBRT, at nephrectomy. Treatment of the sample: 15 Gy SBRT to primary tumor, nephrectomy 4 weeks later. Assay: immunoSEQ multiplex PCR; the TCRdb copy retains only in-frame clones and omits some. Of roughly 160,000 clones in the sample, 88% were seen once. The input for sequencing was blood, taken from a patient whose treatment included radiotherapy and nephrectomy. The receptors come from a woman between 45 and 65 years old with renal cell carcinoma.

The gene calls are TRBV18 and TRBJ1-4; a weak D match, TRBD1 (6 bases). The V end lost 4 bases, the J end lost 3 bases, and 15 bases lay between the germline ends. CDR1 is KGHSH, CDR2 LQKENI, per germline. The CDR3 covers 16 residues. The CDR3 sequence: CASSLATGGSNEKLFF. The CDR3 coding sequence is TGTGCCAGCTCACTCGCGACGGGGGGCTCTAATGAAAAACTGTTTTTT.

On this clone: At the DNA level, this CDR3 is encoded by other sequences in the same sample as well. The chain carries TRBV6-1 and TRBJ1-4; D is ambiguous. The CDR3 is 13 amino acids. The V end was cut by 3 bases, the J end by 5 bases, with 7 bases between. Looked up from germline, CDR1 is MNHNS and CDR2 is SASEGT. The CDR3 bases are TGTGCCAGCAGTGAGGGCCGAAATGAAAAACTGTTTTTT. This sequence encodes CASSEGRNEKLFF.

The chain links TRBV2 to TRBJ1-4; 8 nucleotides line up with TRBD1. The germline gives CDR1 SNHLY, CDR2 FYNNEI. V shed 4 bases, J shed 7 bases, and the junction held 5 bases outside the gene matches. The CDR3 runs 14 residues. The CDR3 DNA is TGTGCCAGCAGTGCGGACAGGGACGGTGAAAAACTGTTTTTT. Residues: CASSADRDGEKLFF.